The text below deals with one TCR beta chain. Its specificity is unknown. The read stops 3 residues short of the end of the CDR3; the missing end is completed from the germline J gene. All donors had a single incident cervical HPV16 infection, not prevalent. Sequenced by immunoSEQ multiplex PCR; TCRdb stores in-frame clones only, minus some. This listing includes approximately 44,000 clones. The sample originates from a study of T cells in women clearing cervical HPV infection. Study context: Case blood drawn at lesion detection; control blood after infection cleared.

This CDR3 spans 17 amino acids. Germline V gene data show CDR1 as SGHRS and CDR2 as YFSETQ. Overall study results and limits: Repertoire richness, not evenness, was significantly elevated in CIN3+ cases versus controls. TRBV6-7 relative abundance averaged roughly 0.1% in cases and under 0.2% in controls.

The chain combines TRBV5-1 with TRBJ1-1; 11 bases align to TRBD1. The clonotype was recovered from a woman between 18 and 69 years old with a cervical HPV16 infection that either progressed to CIN3+ or cleared (not recorded which). Sample: blood buffy coat. The DNA read from the CDR3 is TGCGCCAGCAGCCCAGTGATGATCGGGACAGGGGGATCGAAA. Its translation: CASSPVMIGTGGSK. The full CDR3 protein reads CASSPVMIGTGGSKAFF.